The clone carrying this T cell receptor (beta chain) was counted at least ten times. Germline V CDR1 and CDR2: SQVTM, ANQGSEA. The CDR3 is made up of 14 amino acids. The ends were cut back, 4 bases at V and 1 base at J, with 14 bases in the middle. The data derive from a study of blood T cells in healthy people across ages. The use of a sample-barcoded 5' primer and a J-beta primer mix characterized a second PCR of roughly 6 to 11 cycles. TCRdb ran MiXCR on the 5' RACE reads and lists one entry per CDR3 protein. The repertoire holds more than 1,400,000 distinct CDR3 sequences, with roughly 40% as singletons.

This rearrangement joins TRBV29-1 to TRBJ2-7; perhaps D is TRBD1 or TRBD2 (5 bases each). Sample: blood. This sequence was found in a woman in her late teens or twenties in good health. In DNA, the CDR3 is TGCAGCGTTGTGGGGGATACGAAGTCCTACGAGCAGTACTTC. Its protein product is CSVVGDTKSYEQYF.